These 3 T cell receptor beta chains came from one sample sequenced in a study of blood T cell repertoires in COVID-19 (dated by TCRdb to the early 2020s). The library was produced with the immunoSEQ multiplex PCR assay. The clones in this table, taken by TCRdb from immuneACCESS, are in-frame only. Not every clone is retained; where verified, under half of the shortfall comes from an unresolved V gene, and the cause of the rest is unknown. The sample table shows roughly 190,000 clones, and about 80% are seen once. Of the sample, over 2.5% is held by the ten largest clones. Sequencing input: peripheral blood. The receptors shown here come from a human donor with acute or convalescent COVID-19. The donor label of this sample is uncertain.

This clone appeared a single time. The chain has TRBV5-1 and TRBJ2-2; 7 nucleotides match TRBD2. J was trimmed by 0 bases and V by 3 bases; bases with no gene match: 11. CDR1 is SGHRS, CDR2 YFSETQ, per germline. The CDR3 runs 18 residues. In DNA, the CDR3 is TGCGCCAGCAGCTCTGGAATCCTAGCGGCTACGAACACCGGGGAGCTGTTTTTT. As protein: CASSSGILAATNTGELFF.

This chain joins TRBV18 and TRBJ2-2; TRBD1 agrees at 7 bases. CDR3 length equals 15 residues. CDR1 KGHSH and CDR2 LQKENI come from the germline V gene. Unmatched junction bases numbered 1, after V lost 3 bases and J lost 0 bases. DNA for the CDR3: TGTGCCAGCTCACCCCAGGGGGCGAACACCGGGGAGCTGTTTTTT. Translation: CASSPQGANTGELFF. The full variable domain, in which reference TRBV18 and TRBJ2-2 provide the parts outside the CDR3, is NAGVMQNPRHLVRRRGQEARLRCSPMKGHSHVYWYRQLPEEGLKFMVYLQKENIIDESGMPKERFSAEFPKEGPSILRIQQVVRGDSAAYFCASSPQGANTGELFFGEGSRLTVL.

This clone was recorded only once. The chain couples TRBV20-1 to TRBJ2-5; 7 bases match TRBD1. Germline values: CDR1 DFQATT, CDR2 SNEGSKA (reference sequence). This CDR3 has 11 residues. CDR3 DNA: TGCGGAGGACAGGTCCAAGAGACCCAGTACTTC. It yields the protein CGGQVQETQYF.